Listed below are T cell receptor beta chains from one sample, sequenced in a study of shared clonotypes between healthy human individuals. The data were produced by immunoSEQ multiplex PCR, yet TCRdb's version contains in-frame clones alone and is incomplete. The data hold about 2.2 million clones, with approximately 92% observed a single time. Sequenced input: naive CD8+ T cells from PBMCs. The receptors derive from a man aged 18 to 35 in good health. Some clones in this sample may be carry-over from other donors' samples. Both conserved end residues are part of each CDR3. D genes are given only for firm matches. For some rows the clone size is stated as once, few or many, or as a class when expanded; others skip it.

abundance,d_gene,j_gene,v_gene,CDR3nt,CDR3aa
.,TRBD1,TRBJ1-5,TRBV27,TGTGCCAGCAGCTCCGCAGGGGGGCAGACACTTAGCAATCAGCCCCAGCATTTT,CASSSAGGQTLSNQPQHF
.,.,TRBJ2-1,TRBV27,TGTGCCAGCAGTATCGACTGGGACAATGAGCAGTTCTTC,CASSIDWDNEQFF
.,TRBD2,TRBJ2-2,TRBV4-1,TGCGCCAGCAGCCCTTCTAGCGGCCCGGCGTCCGGGGAGCTGTTTTTT,CASSPSSGPASGELFF
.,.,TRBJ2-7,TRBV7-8,TGTGCCAGCAGCTTAGGAGACAGTTACGAGCAGTACTTC,CASSLGDSYEQYF
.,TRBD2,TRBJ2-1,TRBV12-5,TGTGCTAGTGGTTTGGGACTAGCGGACTACAATGAGCAGTTCTTC,CASGLGLADYNEQFF
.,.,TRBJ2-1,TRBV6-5,TGTGCCAGCAGTTACTCGAAGGGGACTGGGACCCAGTTCTTC,CASSYSKGTGTQFF
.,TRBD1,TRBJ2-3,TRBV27,TGTGCCAGCAGTGGGCTACAGGGGGCGCGGACAGATACGCAGTATTTT,CASSGLQGARTDTQYF
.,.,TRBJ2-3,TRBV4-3,TGCGCCAGCAGCCAAGGGACAGCCGCGGGTGATACGCAGTATTTT,CASSQGTAAGDTQYF
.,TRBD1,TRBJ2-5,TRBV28,TGTGCCAGCAGTTACGACCGGGACAGGGGTCCCCAAGAGACCCAGTACTTC,CASSYDRDRGPQETQYF
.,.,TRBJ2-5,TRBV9,TGTGCCAGCAGCGCAGACAGGAGCCTCCAAGAGACCCAGTACTTC,CASSADRSLQETQYF
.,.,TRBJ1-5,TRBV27,TGTGCCAGCAGGGCAGGGCGCAATCAGCCCCAGCATTTT,CASRAGRNQPQHF
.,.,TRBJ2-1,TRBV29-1,TGCAGCGTCTCCGGGGACCCCCGATACAATGAGCAGTTCTTC,CSVSGDPRYNEQFF
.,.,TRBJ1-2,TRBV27,TGTGCCAGCAGTGGGCGGGGGTCCAACTATGGCTACACCTTC,CASSGRGSNYGYTF
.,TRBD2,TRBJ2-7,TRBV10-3,TGTGCCATCAGTGAATCTAGCGGGAGTATCTACGAGCAGTACTTC,CAISESSGSIYEQYF
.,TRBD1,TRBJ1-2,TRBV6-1,TGTGCCAGCAGTGGACAGGGATCCCGGGCTGGCTACACCTTC,CASSGQGSRAGYTF
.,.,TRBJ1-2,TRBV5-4,TGTGCCAGCAGCTTGAACAGCAACTATGGCTACACCTTC,CASSLNSNYGYTF
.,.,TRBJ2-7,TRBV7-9,TGTGCCAGCAGCTCCACCTCGAGGTCCCACGAGCAGTACTTC,CASSSTSRSHEQYF
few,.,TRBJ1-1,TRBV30,TGTGCCTGGACATTGGCACCGAACACTGAAGCTTTCTTT,CAWTLAPNTEAFF
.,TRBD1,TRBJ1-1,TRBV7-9,TGTGCCAGCAGCTGGACAGGGGAGAACACTGAAGCTTTCTTT,CASSWTGENTEAFF
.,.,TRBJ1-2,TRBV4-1,TGCGCCAGCAGCCAAGGCGACCTCTGGGACTATGGCTACACCTTC,CASSQGDLWDYGYTF
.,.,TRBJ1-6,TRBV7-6,TGTGCCAGCTCCGGGACGGTAAATTCACCCCTCCACTTT,CASSGTVNSPLHF
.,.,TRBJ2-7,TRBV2,TGTGCCAGCAGTGAAGAACTGGGGAAACACTACGAGCAGTACTTC,CASSEELGKHYEQYF
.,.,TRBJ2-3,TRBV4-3,TGCGCCAGCAGCCAAGATGGGCTGGGTGTAGATACGCAGTATTTT,CASSQDGLGVDTQYF
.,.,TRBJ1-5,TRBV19,TGTGCCAGTAGTATAGACCGGACGGATAGCAATCAGCCCCAGCATTTT,CASSIDRTDSNQPQHF
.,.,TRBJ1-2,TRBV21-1,TGTGCCAGCAGCGCAGGGACGGAACCCATAGCTAACTATGGCTACACCTTC,CASSAGTEPIANYGYTF
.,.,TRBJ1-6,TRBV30,TGTGCCTGGAAGGTGGCTTTTACCGTTCTCCGCTCCTATAATTCACCCCTCCACTTT,CAWKVAFTVLRSYNSPLHF
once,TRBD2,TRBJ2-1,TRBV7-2,TGTGCCAGCAGCGAGGGACTAGCTCTACGCAATGAGCAGTTCTTC,CASSEGLALRNEQFF
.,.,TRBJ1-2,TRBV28,TGTGCCAGCAACCGAGGCATCTTAAACTATGGCTACACCTTC,CASNRGILNYGYTF
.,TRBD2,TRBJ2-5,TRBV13,TGTGCCAGCAGCCAGGGCCCGCCAGGGGCTAGCGGGAGGTTGGAGACCCAGTACTTC,CASSQGPPGASGRLETQYF
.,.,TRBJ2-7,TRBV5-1,TGCGCCAGCAGCTTGGTGTCCTACGAGCAGTACTTC,CASSLVSYEQYF
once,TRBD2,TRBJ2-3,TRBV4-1,TGCGCCAGCAGCCAAGTACTAGCGGGAGTTACAGATACGCAGTATTTT,CASSQVLAGVTDTQYF
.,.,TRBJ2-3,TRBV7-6,TGTGCCAGCAGCTTACGAGGGGCGGGTACAGATACGCAGTATTTT,CASSLRGAGTDTQYF
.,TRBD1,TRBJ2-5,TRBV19,TGTGCCAGCGCGAGGGACAGGGGAGAGACCCAGTACTTC,CASARDRGETQYF
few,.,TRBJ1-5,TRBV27,TGTGCCAGCCGCGCACTCTCTACGATGGGGAAGGATCAGCCCCAGCATTTT,CASRALSTMGKDQPQHF
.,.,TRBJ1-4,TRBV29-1,TGCAGCGTTGAAGAAGCCTCTCCAGGGGAACTGTTTTTT,CSVEEASPGELFF
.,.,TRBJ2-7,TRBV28,TGTGCCAGCAGTTCTTCTGCCTACGAGCAGTACTTC,CASSSSAYEQYF
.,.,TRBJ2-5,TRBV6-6,TGTGCCAGCAGTTACCAGGGTGGGGAGACCCAGTACTTC,CASSYQGGETQYF
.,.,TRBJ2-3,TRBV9,TGTGCCAGCAGCGTAGGTGGAGATACGCAGTATTTT,CASSVGGDTQYF
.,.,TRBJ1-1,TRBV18,TGTGCCAGCTCACCCCCGGGGGGGCCCACAATCACTGAAGCTTTCTTT,CASSPPGGPTITEAFF
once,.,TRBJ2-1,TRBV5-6,TGTGCCAGCAGCTTAAAGGTCCTAGGAGGTTATGAGCAGTTCTTC,CASSLKVLGGYEQFF
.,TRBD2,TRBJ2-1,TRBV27,TGTGCCAGCGGTACCCTTAGCGGGAGGGCCTACAATGAGCAGTTCTTC,CASGTLSGRAYNEQFF
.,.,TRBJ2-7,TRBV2,TGTGCCAGCAGTTTAAGGGTACAACACTCCTACGAGCAGTACTTC,CASSLRVQHSYEQYF
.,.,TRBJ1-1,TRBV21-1,TGTGCCAGCAAAACGAGGGGACGTGAAGCTTTCTTT,CASKTRGREAFF
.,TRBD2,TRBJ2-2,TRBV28,TGTGCCAGCAGCGATAGCGGGAGGGTCGGCACCGGGGAGCTGTTTTTT,CASSDSGRVGTGELFF
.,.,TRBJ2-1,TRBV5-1,TGCGCCAGCAGGGAGGGGCCCTTAGAGAGTGAGCAGTTCTTC,CASREGPLESEQFF
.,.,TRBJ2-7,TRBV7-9,TGTGCCAGCAGCTTACAGGTTCGTTCCGGAGAGCAGTACTTC,CASSLQVRSGEQYF
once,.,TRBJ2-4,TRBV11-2,TGTGCCAGCAGTTTAGCAAGGGCGGCCAAAAACATTCAGTACTTC,CASSLARAAKNIQYF
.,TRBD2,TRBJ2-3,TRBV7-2,TGTGCCAGCAGCTCACCCATAGCGGGAGAGGGACCCACAGATACGCAGTATTTT,CASSSPIAGEGPTDTQYF
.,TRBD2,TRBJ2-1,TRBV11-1,TGTGCCAGCAGCTTAGCGTCGGGCGGGAGGGACGACAATGAGCAGTTCTTC,CASSLASGGRDDNEQFF
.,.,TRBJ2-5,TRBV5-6,TGTGCCAGCAGCTTGGTTGGGGTACAAGAGACCCAGTACTTC,CASSLVGVQETQYF
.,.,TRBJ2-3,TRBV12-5,TGTGCTAGTGGTTTGCATTTCGGGGATACGCAGTATTTT,CASGLHFGDTQYF
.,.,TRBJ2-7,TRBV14,TGTGCCAGCAGCTCAGACCCCCGGGACTACGAGCAGTACTTC,CASSSDPRDYEQYF
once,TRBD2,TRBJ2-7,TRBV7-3,TGTGCCAGCAGCTTAACCTCGCTCGGACTAGCGGGAAGTACCTACGAGCAGTACTTC,CASSLTSLGLAGSTYEQYF
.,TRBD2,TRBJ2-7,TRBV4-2,TGTGCCAGCAGCCAAGATTCGGGGGAGCGGGGCTACGAGCAGTACTTC,CASSQDSGERGYEQYF
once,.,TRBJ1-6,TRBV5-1,TGCGCCAGCAGCTTTCGGAGAGATAATTCACCCCTCCACTTT,CASSFRRDNSPLHF
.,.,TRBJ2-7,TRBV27,TGTGCCAGCAGTTTACAACCTAGCTCCTACGAGCAGTACTTC,CASSLQPSSYEQYF
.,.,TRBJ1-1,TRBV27,TGTGCCAGCAGTTTCGGAAGGGGCACTGAAGCTTTCTTT,CASSFGRGTEAFF
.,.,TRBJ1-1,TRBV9,TGTGCCAGCAGCGTTTACGACGACACTGAAGCTTTCTTT,CASSVYDDTEAFF
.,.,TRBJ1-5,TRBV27,TGTGCCAGCAGTCCGTCCGGGGGCATAAATCAGCCCCAGCATTTT,CASSPSGGINQPQHF